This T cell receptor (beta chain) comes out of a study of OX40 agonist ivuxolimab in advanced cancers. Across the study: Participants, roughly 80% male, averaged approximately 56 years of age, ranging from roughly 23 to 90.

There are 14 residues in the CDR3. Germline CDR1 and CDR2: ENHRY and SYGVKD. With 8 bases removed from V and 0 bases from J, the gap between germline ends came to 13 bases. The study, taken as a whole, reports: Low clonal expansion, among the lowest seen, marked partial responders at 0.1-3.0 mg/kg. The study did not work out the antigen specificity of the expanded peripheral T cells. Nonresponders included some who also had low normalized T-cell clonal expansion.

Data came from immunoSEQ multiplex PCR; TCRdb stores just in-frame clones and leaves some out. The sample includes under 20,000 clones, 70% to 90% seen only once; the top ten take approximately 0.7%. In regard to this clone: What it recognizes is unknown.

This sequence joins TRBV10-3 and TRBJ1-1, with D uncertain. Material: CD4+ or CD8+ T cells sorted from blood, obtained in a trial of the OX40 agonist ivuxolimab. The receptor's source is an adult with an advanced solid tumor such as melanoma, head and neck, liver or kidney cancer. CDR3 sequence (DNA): TGTGCCATCCGGGCCTCCAATATGAACACTGAAGCTTTCTTT. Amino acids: CAIRASNMNTEAFF.